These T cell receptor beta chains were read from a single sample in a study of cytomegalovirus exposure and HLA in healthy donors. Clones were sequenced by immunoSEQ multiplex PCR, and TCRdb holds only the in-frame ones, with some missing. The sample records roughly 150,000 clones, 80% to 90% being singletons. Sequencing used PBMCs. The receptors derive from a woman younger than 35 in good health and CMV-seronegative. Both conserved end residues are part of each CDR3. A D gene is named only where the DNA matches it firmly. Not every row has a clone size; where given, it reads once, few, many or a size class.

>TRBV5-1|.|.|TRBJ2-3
TGCGCCAGCAGCTTGGGCACGGGGACAGATACGCAGTATTTT
CASSLGTGTDTQYF
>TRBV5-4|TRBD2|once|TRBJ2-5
TGTGCCAGCAGCCGGGACTACGGCCAAGAGACCCAGTACTTC
CASSRDYGQETQYF
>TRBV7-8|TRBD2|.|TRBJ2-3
TGTGCCAGCAGCTTAGCGTGGCTAGCGGGGAACACAGATACGCAGTATTTT
CASSLAWLAGNTDTQYF
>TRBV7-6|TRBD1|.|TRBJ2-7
TGTGCCAGCAGTAATTACCCGGGACAGAGCTCCTACGAGCAGTACTTC
CASSNYPGQSSYEQYF
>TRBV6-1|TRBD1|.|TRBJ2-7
TGTGCCAGCAGTGCACCGGACAGGGGAACCTACGAGCAGTACTTC
CASSAPDRGTYEQYF
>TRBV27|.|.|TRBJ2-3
TGTGCCAGCAGCTCAGGGGCGGGAGTGGTGGATACGCAGTATTTT
CASSSGAGVVDTQYF
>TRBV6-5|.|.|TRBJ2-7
TGTGCCAGCAGTTACTCGATTGGCCGCTACGAGCAGTACTTC
CASSYSIGRYEQYF
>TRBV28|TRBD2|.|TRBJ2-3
TGTGCCAGCATGAACCCAGCGGGAGGGATAGATACGCAGTATTTT
CASMNPAGGIDTQYF
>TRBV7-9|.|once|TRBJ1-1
TGTGCCAGCAGCTTAGGAGCAGGGCGCACTGAAGCTTTCTTT
CASSLGAGRTEAFF
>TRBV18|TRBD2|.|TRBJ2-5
TGTGCCAGCTCACCCTCTCTAGCGGAAAAAGAGACCCAGTACTTC
CASSPSLAEKETQYF
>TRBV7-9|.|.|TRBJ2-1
TGTGCCAGCAGCTCGCCACGGGAGCTATACAATGAGCAGTTCTTC
CASSSPRELYNEQFF
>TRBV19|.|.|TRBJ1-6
TGTGCCAGTAGTATCGGGTCCGCCTATAATTCACCCCTCCACTTT
CASSIGSAYNSPLHF
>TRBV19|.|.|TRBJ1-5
TGTGCCAGTAGTATTGAGGGTAGAGGGAATCAGCCCCAGCATTTT
CASSIEGRGNQPQHF
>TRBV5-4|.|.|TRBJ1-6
TGTGCCAGCAGCTTGACTATCTCCTATAATTCACCCCTCCACTTT
CASSLTISYNSPLHF
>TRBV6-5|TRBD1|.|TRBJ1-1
TGTGCCAGCAGTTACAGGGGGCACACTGAAGCTTTCTTT
CASSYRGHTEAFF
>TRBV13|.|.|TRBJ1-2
TGTGCCAGCAGCTTATATGCCGGGTACTTGAAAAATAACTATGGCTACACCTTC
CASSLYAGYLKNNYGYTF
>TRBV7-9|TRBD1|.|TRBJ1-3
TGTGCCAGCAGCGCCCAGGGGGGCCCTGGAAACACCATATATTTT
CASSAQGGPGNTIYF
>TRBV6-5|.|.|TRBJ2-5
TGTGCCACCAGAGCCCCGGGCGGGATGAAGACCCAGTACTTC
CATRAPGGMKTQYF
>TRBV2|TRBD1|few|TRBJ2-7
TGTGCCAGCAGTGAGGGGACAGGGACCTACGAGCAGTACTTC
CASSEGTGTYEQYF
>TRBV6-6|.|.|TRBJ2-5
TGTGCCAGCAGCGGTATAGTCACAGCACAAGAGACCCAGTACTTC
CASSGIVTAQETQYF
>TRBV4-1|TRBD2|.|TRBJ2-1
TGCGCCAGCAGCCAAGGTGCATACGCGGGGGGTAATGAGCAGTTCTTC
CASSQGAYAGGNEQFF
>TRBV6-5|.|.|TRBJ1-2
TGTGCCATCGCACAGATTTCAATCCCTGGCACCTTC
CAIAQISIPGTF
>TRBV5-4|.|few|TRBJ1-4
TGTGCCAGCAGCTTGACGGGGGGCACTAATGAAAAACTGTTTTTT
CASSLTGGTNEKLFF
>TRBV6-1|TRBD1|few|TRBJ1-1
TGTGCCAGCAGCCAGACAGGGGGCTACACTGAAGCTTTCTTT
CASSQTGGYTEAFF
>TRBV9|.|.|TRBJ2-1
TGTGCCAGCAGCGTAGTCGGCGGGAACTACAATGAGCAGTTCTTC
CASSVVGGNYNEQFF